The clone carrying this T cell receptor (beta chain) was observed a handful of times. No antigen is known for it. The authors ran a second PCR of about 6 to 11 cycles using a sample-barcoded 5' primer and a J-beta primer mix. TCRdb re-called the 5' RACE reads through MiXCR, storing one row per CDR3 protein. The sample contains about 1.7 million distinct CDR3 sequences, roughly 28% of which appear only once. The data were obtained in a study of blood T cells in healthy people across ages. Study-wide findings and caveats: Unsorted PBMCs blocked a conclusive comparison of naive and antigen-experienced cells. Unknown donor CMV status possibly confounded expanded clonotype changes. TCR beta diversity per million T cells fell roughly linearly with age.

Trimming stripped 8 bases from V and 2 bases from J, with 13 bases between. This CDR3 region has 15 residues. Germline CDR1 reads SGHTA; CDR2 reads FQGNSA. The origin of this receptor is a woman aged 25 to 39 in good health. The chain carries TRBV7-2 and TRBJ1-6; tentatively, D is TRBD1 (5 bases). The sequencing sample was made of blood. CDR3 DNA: TGTGCCAGCGGCGCGGGGGGACCCTATAATTCACCCCTCCACTTT. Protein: CASGAGGPYNSPLHF.